The rows below give T cell receptor beta chains drawn from one sample of a study of cytomegalovirus exposure and HLA in healthy donors. Measured with immunoSEQ multiplex PCR; TCRdb has only the in-frame clones, and not every one. The data contain roughly 180,000 clones, roughly 80% of them singletons. Sequencing input: PBMCs. These receptors came from a young man in good health and CMV-seronegative. CDR3s include the opening cysteine and the closing phenylalanine or tryptophan. The D gene is left open where the match is weak. Some rows have no size entry. The others give once, few or many, or a class for an expanded clone.

TRBV9	TRBJ2-1	.	.	CASSQGLSSYNEQFF	TGTGCCAGCAGCCAGGGACTGAGCTCCTACAATGAGCAGTTCTTC
TRBV10-1	TRBJ2-7	TRBD1	.	CASSAGQATYEQYF	TGCGCCAGCAGTGCGGGACAGGCGACCTACGAGCAGTACTTC
TRBV12-2	TRBJ2-1	.	few	CASRLAAGDTGEQFF	TGTGCAAGTCGCTTAGCAGCCGGAGACACAGGGGAGCAGTTCTTC
TRBV11-2	TRBJ1-2	.	once	CASSPGARGGYTF	TGTGCCAGCAGCCCTGGGGCCAGGGGCGGCTACACCTTC
TRBV6-5	TRBJ1-5	TRBD1	.	CASSSGQGGSNQPQHF	TGTGCCAGCAGTTCCGGACAGGGAGGTAGCAATCAGCCCCAGCATTTT
TRBV7-2	TRBJ1-4	.	.	CASSLALQAVNEKLFF	TGTGCCAGCAGCTTAGCGCTGCAGGCAGTTAATGAAAAACTGTTTTTT
TRBV14	TRBJ2-1	TRBD1	.	CASSQTGGASYNEQFF	TGTGCCAGCAGCCAAACAGGGGGAGCCTCCTACAATGAGCAGTTCTTC
TRBV2	TRBJ1-5	TRBD1	few	CASSPTGLYQPQHF	TGTGCCAGCAGTCCGACAGGGCTATATCAGCCCCAGCATTTT
TRBV30	TRBJ1-2	.	.	CAWNSGPRGYTF	TGTGCCTGGAACTCAGGGCCTAGGGGCTACACCTTC
TRBV7-6	TRBJ2-7	TRBD2	.	CASSSGGSEQYF	TGTGCCAGCAGCTCGGGGGGTTCCGAGCAGTACTTC
TRBV6-5	TRBJ2-5	.	once	CASSYSGTPETQYF	TGTGCCAGCAGTTACTCCGGGACACCGGAGACCCAGTACTTC
TRBV5-1	TRBJ2-7	.	.	CASSLGRVQYEQYF	TGCGCCAGCAGCTTGGGGAGAGTACAATACGAGCAGTACTTC
TRBV4-3	TRBJ2-7	TRBD2	.	CASSQDQGSGGSYEQYF	TGCGCCAGCAGCCAAGATCAGGGTAGCGGGGGCTCCTACGAGCAGTACTTC
TRBV6-6	TRBJ2-5	TRBD1	many	CASSYKGQGQETQYF	TGTGCCAGCAGTTACAAAGGACAGGGCCAAGAGACCCAGTACTTC
TRBV11-1	TRBJ2-5	TRBD2	.	CASSSKTSGGRGETQYF	TGTGCCAGCAGCTCGAAGACTAGCGGGGGGAGGGGAGAGACCCAGTACTTC
TRBV11-2	TRBJ2-6	.	.	CASSWSNSGANVLTF	TGTGCCAGCAGCTGGAGCAACTCTGGGGCCAACGTCCTGACTTTC
TRBV6-5	TRBJ1-1	.	.	CASSLDLDTEAFF	TGTGCCAGCAGCCTAGATTTGGACACTGAAGCTTTCTTT
TRBV5-1	TRBJ2-7	.	.	CASSLIPPGYEQYF	TGCGCCAGCAGCTTGATTCCCCCCGGCTACGAGCAGTACTTC
TRBV27	TRBJ2-3	.	.	CASTLRRGGANTRTDTQYF	TGTGCCAGCACCCTGCGGAGGGGGGGGGCAAATACTCGCACAGATACGCAGTATTTT
TRBV2	TRBJ2-7	.	.	CASSAGEQYF	TGTGCCAGCAGTGCGGGCGAGCAGTACTTC
TRBV4-3	TRBJ2-1	.	.	CASSLQSYSYNEQFF	TGCGCCAGCAGCCTACAGTCCTACTCCTACAATGAGCAGTTCTTC
TRBV7-9	TRBJ2-3	TRBD1	.	CASSRGQGDSDTQYF	TGTGCCAGCAGCCGGGGACAGGGGGATTCAGATACGCAGTATTTT
TRBV5-4	TRBJ2-2	TRBD1	.	CASSQGVNTGELFF	TGTGCCAGCTCCCAGGGGGTTAACACCGGGGAGCTGTTTTTT
TRBV30	TRBJ1-1	.	.	CAWTPKGVSTEAFF	TGTGCCTGGACCCCAAAAGGGGTAAGCACTGAAGCTTTCTTT
TRBV6-1	TRBJ1-1	TRBD1	.	CASSRDRSLDTEAFF	TGTGCCAGCAGTCGGGACAGGTCTTTAGACACTGAAGCTTTCTTT
TRBV25-1	TRBJ1-4	.	.	CASSEWTATNEKLFF	TGTGCCAGCAGTGAATGGACAGCAACTAATGAAAAACTGTTTTTT
TRBV2	TRBJ2-5	TRBD2	few	CASSDLAGKQETQYF	TGTGCCAGCAGTGATCTAGCGGGGAAACAAGAGACCCAGTACTTC
TRBV7-9	TRBJ2-7	TRBD2	.	CASSSMTSGSYEQYF	TGTGCCAGCAGCTCGATGACTAGCGGGTCCTACGAGCAGTACTTC
TRBV7-9	TRBJ1-2	TRBD1	few	CASSLGTGRTGYTF	TGTGCCAGCAGCTTAGGGACAGGGCGGACTGGCTACACCTTC
TRBV14	TRBJ2-3	TRBD2	.	CASSQGGGVTDTQYF	TGTGCCAGCAGCCAAGGCGGGGGGGTAACAGATACGCAGTATTTT
TRBV6-5	TRBJ2-2	.	.	CASSGQNTGELFF	TGTGCCAGCAGCGGACAGAACACCGGGGAGCTGTTTTTT
TRBV20-1	TRBJ2-7	.	.	CSARTTYEQYF	TGCAGTGCTAGGACTACCTACGAGCAGTACTTC
TRBV10-1	TRBJ1-1	.	.	CASSESDWGALGTEAFF	TGCGCCAGCAGTGAGTCCGATTGGGGCGCACTTGGCACTGAAGCTTTCTTT
TRBV11-2	TRBJ1-5	TRBD1	.	CASSQGTGLQPQHF	TGTGCCAGCAGCCAAGGGACAGGGCTGCAGCCCCAGCATTTT
TRBV6-5	TRBJ1-5	.	few	CASSYSREGQPQHF	TGTGCCAGCAGTTACTCTAGGGAGGGGCAGCCCCAGCATTTT
TRBV4-3	TRBJ1-5	.	.	CASSTRTWQPQHF	TGCGCCAGCAGCACCCGGACTTGGCAGCCCCAGCATTTT
TRBV9	TRBJ1-5	.	few	CASSALLPQHF	TGTGCCAGCAGCGCCCTGTTACCCCAGCATTTT
TRBV6-5	TRBJ2-2	.	.	CASSYSSQNTGELFF	TGTGCCAGCAGTTACTCGAGTCAAAACACCGGGGAGCTGTTTTTT
TRBV11-2	TRBJ2-3	TRBD1	.	CASSLTSWETGHSDTQYF	TGTGCCAGCAGCTTAACGAGTTGGGAGACAGGGCATTCAGATACGCAGTATTTT
TRBV28	TRBJ2-7	.	.	CASTQLAGAYEQYF	TGTGCCAGCACTCAATTAGCCGGGGCCTACGAGCAGTACTTC
TRBV21-1	TRBJ2-6	.	.	CASSPPAGRTGANVLTF	TGTGCCAGCAGCCCCCCAGCGGGACGCACCGGGGCCAACGTCCTGACTTTC
TRBV30	TRBJ2-2	.	.	CAWRWRTGELFF	TGTGCCTGGAGGTGGAGGACCGGGGAGCTGTTTTTT
TRBV27	TRBJ2-1	TRBD1	.	CASVQRETGKAGEQFF	TGTGCCAGCGTTCAGCGTGAGACAGGGAAGGCCGGTGAGCAGTTCTTC
TRBV19	TRBJ2-7	.	.	CASSIRGGVNGYEQYF	TGTGCCAGTAGTATAAGGGGGGGAGTCAATGGCTACGAGCAGTACTTC
TRBV5-4	TRBJ2-7	TRBD1	once	CASSTAPGQIYEQYF	TGTGCCAGCAGCACAGCTCCGGGACAGATCTACGAGCAGTACTTC
TRBV15	TRBJ1-2	TRBD1	.	CATSRVRTGVPYGYTF	TGTGCCACCAGCAGAGTGAGGACAGGGGTACCCTATGGCTACACCTTC
TRBV18	TRBJ2-7	TRBD1	.	CASSYTTGTGNEQYF	TGTGCCAGCTCATACACTACCGGGACAGGGAACGAGCAGTACTTC
TRBV30	TRBJ2-7	TRBD1	.	CASVGDRVNEQYF	TGTGCCTCAGTCGGGGACAGGGTCAACGAGCAGTACTTC
TRBV9	TRBJ2-7	TRBD2	.	CASSPGLAGGSSYEQYF	TGTGCCAGCAGCCCCGGACTAGCGGGGGGGAGCTCCTACGAGCAGTACTTC
TRBV30	TRBJ1-3	.	.	CAWSAGESGNTIYF	TGTGCCTGGAGTGCCGGGGAATCTGGAAACACCATATATTTT
TRBV29-1	TRBJ2-7	TRBD1	few	CSVEKGRGRDYEQYF	TGCAGCGTTGAGAAGGGCAGGGGGCGCGACTACGAGCAGTACTTC
TRBV28	TRBJ2-1	TRBD2	.	CASTLETSGIHEQFF	TGTGCCAGCACCCTGGAGACTAGCGGGATTCATGAGCAGTTCTTC
TRBV30	TRBJ2-3	TRBD1	.	CASTRGQSTDTQYF	TGTGCCTCCACAAGGGGGCAGAGCACAGATACGCAGTATTTT
TRBV2	TRBJ1-2	TRBD1	.	CASSEETGLLRYGYTF	TGTGCCAGCAGTGAGGAGACAGGGCTTCTGCGGTATGGCTACACCTTC
TRBV2	TRBJ2-2	.	.	CASRRGQNTGELFF	TGTGCCAGCAGACGGGGACAAAACACCGGGGAGCTGTTTTTT
TRBV11-1	TRBJ2-5	.	.	CASSLSEETQYF	TGTGCCAGCAGCTTGTCAGAAGAGACCCAGTACTTC
TRBV7-2	TRBJ2-7	TRBD1	few	CASSPGQGPYYEQYF	TGTGCCAGCAGCCCAGGACAGGGGCCCTACTACGAGCAGTACTTC